This TCR beta chain was recovered during a study of cytomegalovirus exposure and HLA in healthy donors. The length of the CDR3 is 15 residues. J gave up 6 bases and V 4 bases, and 10 bases lay outside the gene matches. Germline lookup yields CDR1 SGHRS and CDR2 YFSETQ. Primers: 60 Vbeta forward and 13 Jbeta reverse. Data came from immunoSEQ multiplex PCR; TCRdb stores just in-frame clones and leaves some out. The table includes approximately 150,000 clones, more than 60% detected once. The sample comprised PBMCs. This receptor was obtained from a man aged 25 to 45 in good health and CMV-seropositive. The chain is built from TRBV5-1 and TRBJ2-1, with 7 bases lining up with TRBD2. The CDR3 region is CASSPSGGSSNEQFF. Here the CDR3 DNA reads TGCGCCAGCAGCCCATCGGGCGGGAGCTCCAATGAGCAGTTCTTC.